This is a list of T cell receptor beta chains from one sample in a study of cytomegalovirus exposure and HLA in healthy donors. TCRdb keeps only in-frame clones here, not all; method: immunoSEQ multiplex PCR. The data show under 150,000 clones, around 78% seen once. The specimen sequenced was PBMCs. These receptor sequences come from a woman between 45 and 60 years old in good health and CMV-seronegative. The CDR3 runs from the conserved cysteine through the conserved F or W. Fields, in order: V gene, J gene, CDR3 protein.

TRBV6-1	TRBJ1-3	CASSETGTGDSGNTIYF
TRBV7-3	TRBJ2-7	CASSSFAGLPSYEQYF
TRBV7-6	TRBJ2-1	CASSLVRGWSEQFF
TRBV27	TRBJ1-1	CASTLGGGFTEAFF
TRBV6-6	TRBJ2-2	CASSYSLAAGELFF
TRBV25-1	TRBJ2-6	CASSEARGRTWVLTF
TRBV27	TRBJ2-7	CASTSGGDSSYEQYF
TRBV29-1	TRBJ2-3	CSVEGLGGADTQYF
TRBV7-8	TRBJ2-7	CASSLLQPTYEQYF
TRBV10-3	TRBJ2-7	CAISEGQGVSYEQYF
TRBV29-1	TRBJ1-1	CSGDRGRNTEAFF
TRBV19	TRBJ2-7	CASRGKGTSGSGEQYF
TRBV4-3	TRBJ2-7	CASSQASTGFGYEQYF
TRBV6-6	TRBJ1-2	CASSFPGQGSGYTF
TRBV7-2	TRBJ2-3	CASSVLAAFSTDTQYF
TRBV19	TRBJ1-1	CASSYRTENTEAFF
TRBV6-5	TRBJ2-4	CASSSTVKNIQYF
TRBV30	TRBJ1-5	CAWREGRGQPQHF
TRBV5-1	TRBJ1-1	CASSFNLATEAFF
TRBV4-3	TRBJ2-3	CASSPTGDTQYF
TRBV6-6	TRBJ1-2	CASSPRGTGNGYPF
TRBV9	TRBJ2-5	CASSAGTSGEETQYF